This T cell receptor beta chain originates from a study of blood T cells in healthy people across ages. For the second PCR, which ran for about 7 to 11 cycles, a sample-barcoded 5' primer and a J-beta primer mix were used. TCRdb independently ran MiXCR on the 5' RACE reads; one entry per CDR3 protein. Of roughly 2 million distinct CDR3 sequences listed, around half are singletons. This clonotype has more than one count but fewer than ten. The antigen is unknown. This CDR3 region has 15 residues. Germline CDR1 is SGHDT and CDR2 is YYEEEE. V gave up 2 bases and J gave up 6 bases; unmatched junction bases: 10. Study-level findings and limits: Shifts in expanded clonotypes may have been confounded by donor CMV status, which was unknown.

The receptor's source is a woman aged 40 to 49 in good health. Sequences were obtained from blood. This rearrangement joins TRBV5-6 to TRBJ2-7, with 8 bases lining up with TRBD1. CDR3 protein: CASSLGTGALGEQYF. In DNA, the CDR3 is TGTGCCAGCAGCTTAGGGACAGGCGCTTTGGGCGAGCAGTACTTC. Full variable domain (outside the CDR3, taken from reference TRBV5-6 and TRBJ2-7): DAGVTQSPTHLIKTRGQQVTLRCSPKSGHDTVSWYQQALGQGPQFIFQYYEEEERQRGNFPDRFSGHQFPNYSSELNVNALLLGDSALYLCASSLGTGALGEQYFGPGTRLTVT.